This TCR beta chain was sequenced for a study of T cell repertoires in cytomegalovirus infection. Study results and caveats: Ex vivo responses were dominated by HLA-C-restricted CMV-specific TCR beta clonotypes.

TCRdb analysed the reads with MiXCR anew, one entry per CDR3 protein. The sample lists about 530,000 distinct CDR3 sequences, about a quarter occurring once. This CDR3 has 15 amino acids. The ends lost 6 bases at V and 4 bases at J; junction bases unmatched: 9. Germline V gene data show CDR1 as SGHVS and CDR2 as FQNEAQ. This clonotype was counted a few times. The antigen remains undetermined. The TCR was taken from a human donor in good health (CMV status not recorded). Some clones in this sample may be carry-over from other donors' samples. The chain is built from TRBV7-8 and TRBJ2-3; 8 nucleotides align to TRBD1. Sequences were obtained from PBMCs. The CDR3 coding sequence is TGTGCCAGCAGAATACAGGGGGGCCTTTCAGATACGCAGTATTTT. As protein: CASRIQGGLSDTQYF.